The 28 T cell receptor beta chains below were found in one sample sequenced in a study of T-cell reconstitution after alpha-beta-depleted transplantation in children. Unique molecular identifiers tagged the TCRbeta library. TCRdb ran MiXCR on the PCR reads and lists one entry per CDR3 protein. The sample has some 200,000 distinct CDR3 sequences, about 6.4% seen once. The specimen was PBMCs from the stem cell graft donor, collected from the stem cell graft. The receptors stem from a human donor who donated a stem cell graft to a child with Wiskott-Aldrich syndrome.

Concerning this clonotype: A much larger clone lies one base from this, so it may be a read error. The chain is built from TRBV5-1 and TRBJ1-2, with D unclear. CDR1 and CDR2 from the germline V gene are SGHRS and YFSETQ. The CDR3 is 14 residues long. Between the trimmed V and J ends, which lost 0 bases and 1 base, there was a span of 7 bases. In DNA, the CDR3 is TGCGCCAGCAGCTTGGTTTCGGATAACTATGGCTACACCTTC. This translates into CASSLVSDNYGYTF.

The chain joins TRBV19 to TRBJ1-1, with TRBD1 matching 12 bases. The J segment lost 4 bases and the V segment lost 6 bases, leaving 3 bases of the junction unmatched. The germline CDR1 and CDR2 sequences are LNHDA and SQIVND (reference sequence). This CDR3 spans 14 amino acids. CDR3 region: CASRGDRGLTEAFF. The CDR3 nucleotides are TGTGCCAGTAGGGGGGACAGGGGGCTCACTGAAGCTTTCTTT.

Many counts were recorded for this clonotype. The chain uses TRBV28 and TRBJ1-5, with unresolved D. CDR3 length: 15 residues. Per germline, CDR1 MDHEN and CDR2 SYDVKM. Trimming shortened V by 3 bases and J by 2 bases, and 11 bases separated the two germline ends. CDR3 coding DNA: TGTGCCAGCAGTTTTTATGGGAAGGGCAATCAGCCCCAGCATTTT. Amino acids: CASSFYGKGNQPQHF.

The table lists this clonotype with many counts. J is TRBJ1-5 and V is TRBV12-3 or TRBV12-4; unclear D gene. CDR3 size: 15 residues. Deletions cut 2 bases from V and 2 bases from J, with 10 bases between. The CDR3 DNA reads as TGTGCCAGCAGTTTATTAGGGAAGGGCAATCAGCCCCAGCATTTT. Amino acids: CASSLLGKGNQPQHF.

This clonotype showed up many times. V usage is TRBV7-2 and J usage is TRBJ1-2, with D hard to call. The germline CDR1 and CDR2 sequences are SGHTA and FQGNSA. The V end lost 7 bases, the J end lost 8 bases, and 14 bases lay between the germline ends. The CDR3 totals 12 residues. CDR3 loop: CASNGRLGGYTF. CDR3 nucleotide sequence: TGTGCCAGCAACGGACGTCTTGGAGGCTACACCTTC.

The table lists this clonotype with many counts. This sequence joins TRBV7-9 and TRBJ2-3, with 8 bases matching TRBD2. The CDR3 length is 15 residues. J lost 7 bases, V lost 2 bases, and 8 bases had no gene match. Germline V CDR1 and CDR2: SEHNR, FQNEAQ (reference sequence). For the CDR3, the DNA is TGTGCCAGCAGCTTAACGGCGGGAGGATCTCATACGCAGTATTTT. Translated: CASSLTAGGSHTQYF.

This clonotype was picked up a small number of times. The chain recombines TRBV7-7 with TRBJ2-2; 7 nucleotides agree with TRBD2. Unmatched junction bases numbered 9, after V lost 5 bases and J lost 6 bases. This CDR3 comprises 15 residues. Germline CDR1 is SSHAT and CDR2 is FNYEAQ (reference sequence). The CDR3 DNA follows: TGTGCCAGCAGCCCCATGGTTGGGGGGGCCGGGGAGCTGTTTTTT. It codes for CASSPMVGGAGELFF.

The CDR3 protein is CASSGQGIQPQHF. CDR3 nucleotides: TGTGCCAGCTCAGGACAGGGAATCCAGCCCCAGCATTTT. The chain links TRBV18 to TRBJ1-5; 8 bases are a match to TRBD1. The CDR3 contains 13 residues. Trimming removed 5 bases from V and 7 bases from J; junction bases left unmatched: 4. In germline, CDR1 is KGHSH, CDR2 LQKENI.

In its sample, this clonotype was seen many times. The rearrangement uses TRBV4-3 and TRBJ2-2, with D possibly being TRBD1 or TRBD2 (6 bases each). This CDR3 contains 16 residues. Germline lookup yields CDR1 LGHNA and CDR2 YSLEER. V lost 0 bases and J lost 3, with 11 bases in between. Written as DNA, the CDR3 is TGCGCCAGCAGCCAAGATCCCCGGGGGCACACCGGGGAGCTGTTTTTT. As protein: CASSQDPRGHTGELFF.

V is TRBV3-1 and J is TRBJ1-1; no definite D call. This CDR3 is built from 14 residues. V was cut by 0 bases and J by 2 bases, with 7 bases left in between. The germline V gene encodes CDR1 LGHDT and CDR2 YNNKEL (reference sequence). The CDR3 nucleotides read TGTGCCAGCAGCCAAGACGGGGTTAACACTGAAGCTTTCTTT. Translation gives CASSQDGVNTEAFF.

This clonotype was seen ten or more times. The chain uses TRBV6-1 and TRBJ1-3, with D hard to call. V shed 3 bases and J shed 0 bases, with 3 bases lying between them. The CDR3 sequence is 13 residues long. Germline V gives CDR1 MNHNS, CDR2 SASEGT. The chain's CDR3 is CASSDNSGNTIYF. The CDR3 region has the DNA TGTGCCAGCAGTGACAACTCTGGAAACACCATATATTTT.

By frequency in the sample, this clonotype is medium-sized (0.01 to 0.1%). V and J are TRBV20-1 and TRBJ2-1; the match to TRBD2 covers 10 bases. CDR1 is DFQATT, CDR2 SNEGSKA, per germline (reference sequence). The length of the CDR3 is 18 residues. V shed 1 base, J shed 7 bases, and the junction held 16 bases outside the gene matches. CDR3 nucleotides: TGCAGTGCTAGAGCCCTACCCCCTAGCGGGAGTGAAAAAAATGAGCAGTTCTTC. Protein product: CSARALPPSGSEKNEQFF.

This clonotype appeared many times. This chain joins TRBV5-1 and TRBJ1-1, with TRBD1 matching 7 bases. Germline values: CDR1 SGHRS, CDR2 YFSETQ. There are 14 residues in the CDR3. V gave up 3 bases and J gave up 5 bases; unmatched junction bases: 7. CDR3 in amino acids: CASSSLDRETEAFF. The CDR3 DNA is TGCGCCAGCAGCTCACTTGACAGGGAAACTGAAGCTTTCTTT.

This clonotype appeared many times. CDR3 DNA sequence: TGCAGTGCTAGGTGGCTAGCGGGGAATGGCGAGCAGTACTTC. Amino acids: CSARWLAGNGEQYF. The V call is TRBV20-1, the J call TRBJ2-7; 9 bases align to TRBD2. Trimming at V came to 3 bases and at J to 6 bases, leaving 9 bases not matched to a gene. This CDR3 is built from 14 residues. CDR1 is DFQATT, CDR2 SNEGSKA, per germline (reference sequence).

This clonotype was recorded many times. The V and J genes are TRBV11-2 and TRBJ1-3; D unclear. CDR1 and CDR2 (germline): SGHAT, FQNNGV. V dropped 5 bases and J dropped 8 bases, with 13 bases sitting between them. There are 13 residues in the CDR3. The CDR3 loop reads CASSPYVPDTIYF. Here the CDR3 DNA reads TGTGCCAGCAGCCCTTACGTCCCTGACACCATATATTTT.

This clonotype was seen at least ten times. The chain has TRBV28 and TRBJ2-7; D gene uncertain. This CDR3 has 11 residues. Germline V gives CDR1 MDHEN, CDR2 SYDVKM. V shed 6 bases and J shed 4 bases, with 7 bases lying between them. The CDR3 is CASSTVYEQYF. The CDR3, as DNA: TGTGCCAGCAGCACAGTGTACGAGCAGTACTTC.

In regard to this clonotype: A junction boundary mismatches the germline segment, possibly from a read error. This chain links TRBV20-1 with TRBJ2-2; possibly TRBD2 for D (5 bases). Germline assignment: CDR1 DFQATT and CDR2 SNEGSKA (reference sequence). The CDR3 length is 12 residues. CDR3: CSRGQATGELFF. The DNA for the CDR3 is TGCTCTCGGGGTCAGGCCACCGGCGAGCTGTTTTTT.

This clonotype was seen many times. The chain is built from TRBV27 and TRBJ1-2; TRBD1 matches 7 bases. The CDR3 runs 15 residues. CDR1 and CDR2 from the germline V gene are MNHEY and SMNVEV (reference sequence). V lost 2 bases to trimming and J lost 9 bases; unmatched junction nucleotides: 12. CDR3 nucleotide sequence: TGTGCCAGCAGTTTAGGGAGGGCAGGGGGACCCAGCTACACCTTC. This sequence encodes CASSLGRAGGPSYTF.

This clonotype has more than one count but fewer than ten. The genes are TRBV5-1 and TRBJ1-1; no clear D. The CDR3 is 15 amino acids. CDR1 and CDR2 (germline): SGHRS, YFSETQ. Trimming removed 6 bases from V and 4 bases from J, with 19 bases in between. As DNA, the CDR3 is TGCGCCAGCACCTCGGCACAAATGGGCGGCACTGAAGCTTTCTTT. Its translation is CASTSAQMGGTEAFF.

At least ten counts were recorded for this clonotype. The V call is TRBV20-1, the J call TRBJ2-5; no reliable D call. This CDR3 comprises 12 residues. Per the germline V gene, CDR1 is DFQATT and CDR2 is SNEGSKA (reference sequence). Trimming left V 0 bases short and J 5 bases short, with 7 bases between. CDR3 loop: CSARDGTETQYF. CDR3 DNA: TGCAGTGCTAGAGATGGAACGGAGACCCAGTACTTC.

This clonotype was picked up many times. The chain joins TRBV10-3 to TRBJ1-5; TRBD1 matches at 7 bases. The germline CDR1 and CDR2 sequences are ENHRY and SYGVKD. This CDR3 region has 14 residues. With V trimmed by 6 bases and J by 4 bases, 6 bases remained unmatched. As DNA, the CDR3 is TGTGCCATCAGATCGGGACAGTCAAATCAGCCCCAGCATTTT. This gives the protein CAIRSGQSNQPQHF.

Many counts were recorded for this clonotype. CDR3 nucleotide sequence: TGTGCCAGCAGCTTGTCGATGGACAATGAGCAGTTCTTC. Its translation is CASSLSMDNEQFF. V and J are TRBV5-6 and TRBJ2-1, with D unclear. Germline CDR1 reads SGHDT; CDR2 reads YYEEEE. Trimming left V 1 base short and J 5 bases short, with 7 bases between. The CDR3 totals 13 residues.

This clonotype has a count of ten or more. V usage is TRBV12-3 or TRBV12-4 and J usage is TRBJ2-7, with D possibly TRBD2 on 5 matching bases. The CDR3 consists of 14 residues. V lost 4 bases and J 3 bases, leaving 13 bases between the germline ends. The CDR3 DNA follows: TGTGCCAGCAGTTCGGTCCGGGATATCTACGAGCAGTACTTC. Translation gives CASSSVRDIYEQYF.

V gene TRBV21-1 combines with J gene TRBJ2-3; TRBD1 is the table's D call and was not checked against the DNA. TRBV21-1 counts as a pseudogene. The CDR3 loop spans 14 amino acids. DNA for the CDR3: TGTGCCATCCGGGGAACCTCCCTGTCAGATACGCAGTATTTT. Amino acid sequence: CAIRGTSLSDTQYF.

The V and J genes are TRBV28 and TRBJ2-1; unclear D gene. Germline V CDR1 and CDR2: MDHEN, SYDVKM. Trimming shortened V by 3 bases and J by 8 bases, and 5 bases separated the two germline ends. This CDR3 comprises 11 residues. CDR3 in amino acids: CASSFWDEQFF. The CDR3 nucleotides are TGTGCCAGCAGTTTCTGGGATGAGCAGTTCTTC.

On this clonotype: A much bigger clone sits one base away, suggesting this may be a read error. The CDR3 DNA reads TGTGCCAGCAGCCCAGGGGTAACTAATGAAGAACTGTTTTTT. It is translated as CASSPGVTNEELFF. The V call is TRBV4-2, the J call TRBJ1-4; perhaps TRBD1 as D (6 bases). Germline assignment: CDR1 LGHNA and CDR2 YNFKEQ. The CDR3 covers 14 residues.

Only a few counts were recorded for this clonotype. The chain recombines TRBV5-8 with TRBJ2-7; 9 nucleotides agree with TRBD1. The V segment lost 1 base and the J segment 4 bases; nucleotides outside the gene matches: 9. The CDR3 loop spans 16 amino acids. Looked up from germline, CDR1 is SGHTS and CDR2 is YDEGEE. The CDR3 DNA is TGTGCCAGCAGCTTGTGGGCCGGACAGGGGACGTACGAGCAGTACTTC. This encodes CASSLWAGQGTYEQYF.

The rearrangement links TRBV5-6 to TRBJ1-1; 7 bases are shared with TRBD1. Germline V gene sequence: CDR1 SGHDT, CDR2 YYEEEE. The V gene end was trimmed by 4 bases and the J gene end by 1 base; junction bases not matched to a gene: 13. The CDR3 consists of 17 residues. CDR3 sequence reads: CASSIRQGLVGNTEAFF. CDR3 bases: TGTGCCAGCAGCATACGACAGGGTCTCGTGGGGAACACTGAAGCTTTCTTT.